This T cell receptor beta chain was recovered during a study of early T cells in non-severe SARS-CoV-2 infection. Study-wide context: The sequenced material was bulk RNA from unsorted whole blood, and its chains were unpaired.

Study-wide results and limits: The matching step, a VDJdb search, favored anti-spike CD8 responses and missed private and CD4 specificities.

This clonotype showed up just a few times. The antigen is unknown. V lost 6 bases and J 5 bases, leaving 11 bases between the germline ends. Germline V lookup: CDR1 SQVTM, CDR2 ANQGSEA. CDR3 length: 12 residues. Individual cDNA molecules were tagged with unique molecular identifiers, the study reported. TCRdb re-called the 5' RACE reads with MiXCR, one entry per CDR3 protein. This repertoire shows about 49,000 distinct CDR3 sequences, less than 7.5% found once; its top ten account for 2.5% to 3%. Sequences were derived from whole blood, sampled at baseline. This chain uses TRBV29-1 with TRBJ2-1; possibly TRBD1 for D (5 bases). This sequence was found in an adult who was a healthcare worker with PCR-confirmed SARS-CoV-2 infection or an uninfected control (not recorded which). The CDR3 bases are TGCAGCGTAAAAGACAGCCACAATGAGCAGTTCTTC. Translating it yields CSVKDSHNEQFF.